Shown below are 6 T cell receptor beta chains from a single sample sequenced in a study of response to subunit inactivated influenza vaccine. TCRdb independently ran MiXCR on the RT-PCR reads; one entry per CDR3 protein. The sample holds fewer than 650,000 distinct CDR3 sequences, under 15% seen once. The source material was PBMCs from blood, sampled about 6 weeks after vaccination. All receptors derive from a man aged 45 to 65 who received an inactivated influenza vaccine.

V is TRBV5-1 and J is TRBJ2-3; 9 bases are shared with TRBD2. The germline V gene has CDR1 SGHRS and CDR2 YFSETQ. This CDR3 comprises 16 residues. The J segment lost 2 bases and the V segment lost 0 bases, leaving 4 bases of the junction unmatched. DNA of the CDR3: TGCGCCAGCAGCTTGGGAGCTAGCGGGAACACAGATACGCAGTATTTT. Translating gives CASSLGASGNTDTQYF.

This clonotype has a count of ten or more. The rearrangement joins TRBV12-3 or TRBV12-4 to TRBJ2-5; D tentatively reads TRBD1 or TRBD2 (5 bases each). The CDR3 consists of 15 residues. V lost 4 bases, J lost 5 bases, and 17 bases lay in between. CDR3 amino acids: CASSSPRFWGETQYF. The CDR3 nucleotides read TGTGCCAGCAGTTCCCCGCGGTTTTGGGGGGAGACCCAGTACTTC.

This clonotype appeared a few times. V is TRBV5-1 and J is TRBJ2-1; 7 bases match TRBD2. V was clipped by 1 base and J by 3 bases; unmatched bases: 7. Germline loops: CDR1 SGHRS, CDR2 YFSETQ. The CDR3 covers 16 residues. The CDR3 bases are TGCGCCAGCAGCTTGAGGACGAGCGGGAACTACAATGAGCAGTTCTTC. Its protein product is CASSLRTSGNYNEQFF.

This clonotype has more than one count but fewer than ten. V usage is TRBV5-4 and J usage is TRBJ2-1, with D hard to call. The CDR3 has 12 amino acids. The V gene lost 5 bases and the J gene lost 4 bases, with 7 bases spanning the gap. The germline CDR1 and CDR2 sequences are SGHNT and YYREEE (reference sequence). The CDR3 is CASSHGYNEQFF. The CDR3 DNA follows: TGTGCCAGCAGTCACGGGTACAATGAGCAGTTCTTC.

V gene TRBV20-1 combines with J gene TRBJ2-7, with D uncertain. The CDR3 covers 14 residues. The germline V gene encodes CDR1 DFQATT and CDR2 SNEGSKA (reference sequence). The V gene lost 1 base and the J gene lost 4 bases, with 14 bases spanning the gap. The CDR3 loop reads CSARAVDESYEQYF. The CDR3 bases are TGCAGTGCTAGAGCTGTGGATGAATCGTACGAGCAGTACTTC.

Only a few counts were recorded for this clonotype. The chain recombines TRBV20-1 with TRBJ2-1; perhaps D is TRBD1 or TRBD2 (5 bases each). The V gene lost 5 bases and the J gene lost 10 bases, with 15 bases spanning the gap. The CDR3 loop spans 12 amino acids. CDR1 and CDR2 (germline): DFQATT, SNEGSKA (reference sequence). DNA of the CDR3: TGCAGTGCTGGGACGCACCCTTCGGAGCAGTTCTTC. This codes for CSAGTHPSEQFF.